Listed here are 30 T cell receptor beta chains from one sample, sequenced in a study of T cells expressing NK-cell markers. From its re-call of the 5' RACE reads, TCRdb lists each CDR3 protein once, without DNA. The sample yields approximately 420,000 distinct CDR3 sequences, of which the top ten take up roughly 10%. What was sequenced was blood T cells: a sorted CD56 or NKG2C T cell subset, CD4+ or CD8+ T cells, or bulk PBMC T cells (not recorded which). The receptors stem from a woman in her 50s in good health.

The chain links TRBV6-6 to TRBJ2-7; TCRdb names TRBD1, which stays unverified in the absence of DNA. This CDR3 region has 14 residues. The germline V gene encodes CDR1 MNHNY and CDR2 SVGAGI (reference sequence). CDR3 sequence reads: CASSYGGSINEQYF.

The V gene is TRBV5-1, the J gene TRBJ2-7. CDR3 length: 15 residues. The V gene's germline CDR1 is SGHRS and CDR2 YFSETQ. CDR3 sequence reads: CASSLAGSKGHEQYF.

The chain carries TRBV4-2 and TRBJ2-6; TCRdb's assignment of TRBD1 cannot be checked, as there is no DNA. Germline CDR1 reads LGHNA; CDR2 reads YNFKEQ. The CDR3 loop spans 18 amino acids. CDR3 amino acids: CASSLSIRGSSGANVLTF.

This chain uses TRBV21-1 with TRBJ2-4; TCRdb's D call of TRBD1 is untestable without DNA. TRBV21-1 is listed as a pseudogene. The CDR3 totals 19 residues. The CDR3 loop reads CASSTWANPHGIAKNIQYF.

This sequence joins TRBV5-1 and TRBJ2-2; TCRdb gives TRBD2 as the D gene, but with no DNA this cannot be confirmed. The CDR3 has 16 amino acids. Per germline, CDR1 SGHRS and CDR2 YFSETQ. This chain's CDR3 is CASILAGVFGTGELFF.

This rearrangement joins TRBV7-9 to TRBJ1-1. Per germline, CDR1 SEHNR and CDR2 FQNEAQ (reference sequence). This CDR3 is built from 14 residues. CDR3: CASSPASMNTEAFF.

This chain connects TRBV27 to TRBJ2-7. Germline lookup yields CDR1 MNHEY and CDR2 SMNVEV (reference sequence). This CDR3 is built from 11 residues. This CDR3 is CASSIQGEQYF.

The chain employs TRBV28 and TRBJ2-2. The V gene's germline CDR1 is MDHEN and CDR2 SYDVKM. The CDR3 loop spans 12 amino acids. The CDR3 sequence is CASSLEFGELFF.

The J gene is TRBJ1-1, the V gene TRBV19; without DNA, the TCRdb call of TRBD1 cannot be checked. CDR3 length equals 14 residues. CDR1 and CDR2 (germline): LNHDA, SQIVND (reference sequence). The chain's CDR3 is CASSTYRLDTEAFF.

This chain connects TRBV6-5 to TRBJ2-3; checking the TCRdb D call of TRBD2 is not possible without DNA. From germline, CDR1 is MNHEY and CDR2 SVGAGI. The CDR3 extends over 15 amino acids. This chain's CDR3 is CASSRLAGFADTQYF.

Here the CDR3 reads CASSWETSGALTDTQYF. The chain carries TRBV5-1 and TRBJ2-3; no DNA is available, so the TRBD2 call from TCRdb remains unchecked. The CDR3 has 17 amino acids. Germline lookup yields CDR1 SGHRS and CDR2 YFSETQ.

This CDR3 is CASSQGLQAGANVLTF. This chain connects TRBV4-1 to TRBJ2-6. Germline CDR1 reads MGHRA; CDR2 reads YSYEKL. This CDR3 is built from 16 residues.

The chain has TRBV20-1 and TRBJ2-1; TCRdb's D call of TRBD2 is untestable without DNA. Germline lookup yields CDR1 DFQATT and CDR2 SNEGSKA (reference sequence). The length of the CDR3 is 22 residues. Here the CDR3 reads CSARATPTTGGLFTSSYNEQFF.

The rearrangement links TRBV28 to TRBJ1-4; TCRdb picks TRBD1, but there is no DNA to check that call. The CDR3 extends over 14 amino acids. The germline V gene encodes CDR1 MDHEN and CDR2 SYDVKM. CDR3 sequence: CASSLPGQQEKLFF.

J is TRBJ1-6 and V is TRBV4-1. The CDR3 extends over 17 amino acids. The V gene's germline CDR1 is MGHRA and CDR2 YSYEKL. CDR3 residues: CASSQDGSAPFNSPLHF.

The J gene is TRBJ1-2, the V gene TRBV5-1; TCRdb outputs TRBD1, but without DNA this stays unchecked. The CDR3 has 15 residues. CDR1 SGHRS and CDR2 YFSETQ come from the germline V gene. CDR3 in amino acids: CASSLDTGGNYGYTF. The variable domain in full, completed from reference TRBV5-1 and TRBJ1-2, reads KAGVTQTPRYLIKTRGQQVTLSCSPISGHRSVSWYQQTPGQGLQFLFEYFSETQRNKGNFPGRFSGRQFSNSRSEMNVSTLELGDSALYLCASSLDTGGNYGYTFGSGTRLTVV.

The chain carries TRBV15 and TRBJ2-5; the D call from TCRdb, TRBD1, cannot be confirmed without DNA. Germline V gene lookup returns CDR1 LNHNV and CDR2 YYDKDF (reference sequence). This CDR3 is 18 amino acids long. The CDR3 sequence: CATNLLGTGVKSQETQYF.

V and J are TRBV20-1 and TRBJ1-2. The CDR3 covers 13 residues. CDR1 is DFQATT and CDR2 is SNEGSKA in the germline V gene (reference sequence). The CDR3 spells CSAREQINYGYTF.

The rearrangement uses TRBV5-1 and TRBJ2-2; TCRdb's D call of TRBD1 is untestable without DNA. This CDR3 is 15 amino acids long. The V gene's germline CDR1 is SGHRS and CDR2 YFSETQ. The CDR3 protein is CASRPPTGPTGELFF.

The chain combines TRBV20-1 with TRBJ2-2. There are 16 residues in the CDR3. The germline V gene has CDR1 DFQATT and CDR2 SNEGSKA (reference sequence). The CDR3 region is CSARDLVFLVTGELFF.

This sequence joins TRBV3-1 and TRBJ2-1; TCRdb's assignment of TRBD2 cannot be checked, as there is no DNA. Germline V CDR1 and CDR2: LGHDT, YNNKEL (reference sequence). CDR3 length equals 17 residues. The CDR3: CASSQETSGPSYNEQFF.

J is TRBJ2-3 and V is TRBV7-9; TCRdb proposes TRBD1, but this gene call is untestable without DNA. CDR3 size: 15 residues. Germline V gene lookup returns CDR1 SEHNR and CDR2 FQNEAQ (reference sequence). The CDR3 sequence is CASSHRDHSTDTQYF.

The chain uses TRBV10-2 and TRBJ2-5; absent DNA, TCRdb's TRBD2 call cannot be checked. Germline V gene sequence: CDR1 WSHSY, CDR2 SAAADI. The CDR3 runs to 16 residues. CDR3 loop: CASYPLAGGIQETQYF.

V gene TRBV20-1 combines with J gene TRBJ2-7; TCRdb picks TRBD2, but there is no DNA to check that call. The V gene's germline CDR1 is DFQATT and CDR2 SNEGSKA (reference sequence). The CDR3 sequence is 17 residues long. The CDR3 is CSATGLAGGPTTYEQYF.

The chain uses TRBV9 and TRBJ2-1; without DNA, the TCRdb call of TRBD1 cannot be checked. CDR1 is SGDLS and CDR2 is YYNGEE in the germline V gene. CDR3 length equals 17 residues. The CDR3 loop is CASSAGTPLGSYNEQFF. Drawing the rest from reference TRBV9 and TRBJ2-1, the complete variable domain is DSGVTQTPKHLITATGQRVTLRCSPRSGDLSVYWYQQSLDQGLQFLIQYYNGEERAKGNILERFSAQQFPDLHSELNLSSLELGDSALYFCASSAGTPLGSYNEQFFGPGTRLTVL.

This chain connects TRBV7-6 to TRBJ1-1; TCRdb selects TRBD1, and the lack of DNA leaves this call unchecked. This CDR3 region has 16 residues. Looked up from germline, CDR1 is SGHVS and CDR2 is FNYEAQ. CDR3 residues: CASRDPRGSRNTEAFF. Based on the CDR3 plus reference TRBV7-6 and TRBJ1-1, the full variable domain is GAGVSQSPRYKVTKRGQDVALRCDPISGHVSLYWYRQALGQGPEFLTYFNYEAQQDKSGLPNDRFSAERPEGSISTLTIQRTEQRDSAMYRCASRDPRGSRNTEAFFGQGTRLTVV.

J is TRBJ1-1 and V is TRBV12-5; TCRdb calls TRBD1, which cannot be checked without DNA. The CDR3 is 14 amino acids. Germline values: CDR1 LGHNT, CDR2 FRNRAP. The CDR3 reads CASGLGSGFTEAFF.

The chain joins TRBV14 to TRBJ2-5. There are 12 residues in the CDR3. Germline loops: CDR1 SGHDN, CDR2 FVKESK. The CDR3 spells CASSQYMETQYF.

The chain links TRBV5-1 to TRBJ2-7; TCRdb gives TRBD1 as the D gene, but with no DNA this cannot be confirmed. From germline, CDR1 is SGHRS and CDR2 YFSETQ. The CDR3 spans 14 residues. The CDR3 loop is CASSKDRGRFEQYF.

V gene TRBV6-5 combines with J gene TRBJ1-2; the D gene TCRdb calls, TRBD1, cannot be checked with no DNA. The CDR3 sequence is 16 residues long. CDR1 is MNHEY and CDR2 is SVGAGI in the germline V gene. CDR3: CASSSIRDRANYGYTF.